Listed here are 9 T cell receptor beta chains from one sample, sequenced in a study of shared clonotypes between healthy human individuals. Cells designated naive CD8 were CD45RO-negative and were positively selected for CCR7, with terminally differentiated effector memory CD45RA+ cells excluded. Some clones are missing from TCRdb's copy, which holds only in-frame ones; the method was immunoSEQ multiplex PCR. The table includes roughly 570,000 clones, 95% to 98% detected once. What was sequenced was naive CD8+ T cells sorted from blood. Every receptor here comes from a young man in good health.

This clone came up once. The chain joins TRBV27 to TRBJ1-5; no clear D gene. Germline-derived CDR1 and CDR2 are MNHEY and SMNVEV (reference sequence). The V end was cut by 6 bases, the J end by 6 bases, with 15 bases between. The CDR3 totals 14 residues. CDR3 nucleotides: TGTGCCAGCAGAGGGTTGTTGGGAGTTCAGCCCCAGCATTTT. This encodes CASRGLLGVQPQHF.

V gene TRBV11-2 combines with J gene TRBJ2-1; 7 positions agree with TRBD2. V gave up 5 bases and J gave up 5 bases; unmatched junction bases: 9. The CDR3 is made up of 15 amino acids. From germline, CDR1 is SGHAT and CDR2 FQNNGV. CDR3 sequence: CASSLSSGGDNEQFF. CDR3 coding DNA: TGTGCCAGCAGCCTTTCTAGCGGAGGGGACAATGAGCAGTTCTTC.

This sequence joins TRBV27 and TRBJ1-1, with 10 bases fitting TRBD1. The CDR3 covers 13 residues. In germline, CDR1 is MNHEY, CDR2 SMNVEV (reference sequence). The J segment lost 5 bases and the V segment lost 10 bases, leaving 7 bases of the junction unmatched. The CDR3 DNA is TGTGCCACTTCGACAGGGGGCATAACTGAAGCTTTCTTT. Protein product: CATSTGGITEAFF.

The V gene is TRBV14, the J gene TRBJ2-7; D remains ambiguous. The V end lost 0 bases, the J end lost 3 bases, and 15 bases lay between the germline ends. Per germline, CDR1 SGHDN and CDR2 FVKESK. The CDR3 sequence is 16 residues long. The CDR3 reads CASSQESSQMFYEQYF. The CDR3 DNA follows: TGTGCCAGCAGCCAAGAGTCTTCTCAAATGTTCTACGAGCAGTACTTC.

A note on this clone: Within the sample, other DNA sequences also encode this same CDR3. The chain joins TRBV27 to TRBJ2-2, with D unresolved. The CDR3 runs to 11 residues. The germline V gene has CDR1 MNHEY and CDR2 SMNVEV (reference sequence). Between the trimmed V and J ends, which lost 0 bases and 11 bases, there was a span of 4 bases. This CDR3 reads CASSLSGELFF. CDR3 nucleotides: TGTGCCAGCAGTTTATCGGGAGAGCTGTTTTTT.

To note about this clone: The same CDR3 arises from other DNA sequences in this sample as well. V usage is TRBV27 and J usage is TRBJ2-7; D remains unclear. In germline, CDR1 is MNHEY, CDR2 SMNVEV (reference sequence). The CDR3 spans 13 residues. The V end was cut by 5 bases, the J end by 0 bases, with 8 bases between. The CDR3 protein is CASSPLSSYEQYF. CDR3 sequence (DNA): TGTGCCAGCAGTCCGCTTAGCTCCTACGAGCAGTACTTC.

The V call is TRBV5-1, the J call TRBJ1-4; D possibly corresponds to TRBD1 (6 bases). The CDR3 length is 13 residues. V lost 7 bases to trimming and J lost 8 bases, with 15 bases between them. Germline V CDR1 and CDR2: SGHRS, YFSETQ. DNA for the CDR3: TGCGCCAGCCATGCGACAGGAAGCGAAAAACTGTTTTTT. As protein: CASHATGSEKLFF. The full variable domain, completed using reference TRBV5-1 and TRBJ1-4, is KAGVTQTPRYLIKTRGQQVTLSCSPISGHRSVSWYQQTPGQGLQFLFEYFSETQRNKGNFPGRFSGRQFSNSRSEMNVSTLELGDSALYLCASHATGSEKLFFGSGTQLSVL.

The chain couples TRBV7-9 to TRBJ2-6, with D unclear. This CDR3 region has 16 residues. Trimming removed 3 bases at V and 2 bases at J, with 11 bases between. Germline lookup yields CDR1 SEHNR and CDR2 FQNEAQ (reference sequence). The CDR3 spells CASSFDTPTGANVLTF. For the CDR3, the DNA is TGTGCCAGCAGCTTCGACACTCCCACTGGGGCCAACGTCCTGACTTTC.

The J gene is TRBJ2-1, the V gene TRBV7-8, with TRBD1 matching over 8 bases. V lost 2 bases and J lost 3; bases outside the gene matches: 3. This CDR3 comprises 15 residues. Germline V gene lookup returns CDR1 SGHVS and CDR2 FQNEAQ. CDR3 region: CASSLTGGYYNEQFF. CDR3 nucleotides: TGTGCCAGCAGCTTAACAGGGGGGTACTACAATGAGCAGTTCTTC.